Ten or more counts support the clone carrying this T cell receptor beta chain. This entry is derived from a study of Graves' ophthalmopathy and Graves' hyperthyroidism. Hyperthyroidism was classified as stable if no ophthalmopathy occurred within 18 months of follow-up. Transcripts of RNA were the source for amplifying TCR beta CDR3 regions. RT-PCR with HTBI primers came first, then second-round multiplex PCR. One entry per CDR3 protein results from TCRdb running MiXCR on the multiplex PCR reads. The sample records 680,000 or so distinct CDR3 sequences, roughly 20% being singletons. With 7 bases removed from V and 4 bases from J, the gap between germline ends came to 19 bases. The germline CDR1 and CDR2 sequences are LNHDA and SQIVND (reference sequence). This CDR3 spans 15 amino acids.

This TCR was recovered from a woman aged 18-30 years with stable Graves' hyperthyroidism. Some clones in this sample may be carry-over from other donors' samples. The gene calls are TRBV19 and TRBJ1-1; perhaps TRBD1 as D (6 bases). The material sequenced was peripheral blood. The CDR3: CASTPFGQGFTEAFF. CDR3 nucleotides: TGTGCCAGTACCCCCTTTGGGCAGGGGTTCACTGAAGCTTTCTTT.